Sequencing of this T cell receptor (beta chain) was carried out in a study of shared clonotypes between healthy human individuals. Repertoires were generated with immunoSEQ multiplex PCR, while TCRdb's copy carries only in-frame clones and drops some. The sample holds about 2.1 million clones, roughly 91% seen once. V gave up 5 bases and J gave up 6 bases; unmatched junction bases: 5. The CDR3 is made up of 13 amino acids. Germline assignment: CDR1 LNHDA and CDR2 SQIVND (reference sequence). Positive CCR7 selection of CD45RO-negative cells yielded the naive CD8 cells, and terminally differentiated effector memory CD45RA+ cells were excluded.

The material sequenced was naive CD8+ T cells from PBMCs. The rearrangement joins TRBV19 to TRBJ2-7; 9 bases fit TRBD1. The clonotype comes from a man younger than 30 in good health. Some clones in this sample may be carry-over from other donors' samples. This chain's CDR3 is CASSWTGASEQYF. The CDR3 nucleotides are TGTGCCAGTAGTTGGACAGGGGCGAGCGAGCAGTACTTC.